These 12 T cell receptor beta chains came from one sample sequenced in a study of identical twins. Each CDR3 protein gets one entry after TCRdb re-called the 5' RACE reads with MiXCR. Of 1.5 million or so distinct CDR3 sequences listed, around a third are singletons. Sequencing was carried out using cord blood. The receptors here all came from a newborn girl in good health.

This clonotype was observed a handful of times. The chain uses TRBV6-5 and TRBJ2-3; D remains unclear. Germline V gene data show CDR1 as MNHEY and CDR2 as SVGAGI. V shed 4 bases and J shed 0 bases, with 11 bases lying between them. The CDR3 covers 15 residues. The CDR3 region has the DNA TGTGCCAGCAGTTCCGGCCCCCGCAGCACAGATACGCAGTATTTT. This sequence encodes CASSSGPRSTDTQYF.

On this clonotype itself: A read error may be the cause here, since a much bigger clone is one base away. J is TRBJ2-1 and V is TRBV7-8, with 14 bases identical to TRBD2. The CDR3 extends over 15 amino acids. The ends lost 5 bases at V and 9 bases at J; junction bases unmatched: 6. Germline CDR1 and CDR2: SGHVS and FQNEAQ. The CDR3 region is CASSPGLAGVAEQFF. The CDR3 DNA is TGTGCCAGCAGCCCGGGACTAGCGGGAGTCGCTGAGCAGTTCTTC. Combining the CDR3 with reference TRBV7-8 and TRBJ2-1 gives the whole variable domain GAGVSQSPRYKVAKRGQDVALRCDPISGHVSLFWYQQALGQGPEFLTYFQNEAQLDKSGLPSDRFFAERPEGSVSTLKIQRTQQEDSAVYLCASSPGLAGVAEQFFGPGTRLTVL.

The CDR3 here is CSARGTYNEQYF. CDR3 DNA sequence: TGCAGTGCTAGGGGGACCTACAATGAGCAGTACTTC. The chain employs TRBV20-1 and TRBJ2-5; D may correspond to TRBD1 or TRBD2 (5 bases each). CDR3 length: 12 amino acids. CDR1 DFQATT and CDR2 SNEGSKA come from the germline V gene (reference sequence). V was cut by 3 bases and J by 11 bases, with 16 bases left in between.

The chain combines TRBV25-1 with TRBJ1-4; 10 positions match TRBD1. Germline assignment: CDR1 MGHDK and CDR2 SYGVNS. The length of the CDR3 is 15 residues. Germline trimming cut 2 bases from V and 7 bases from J; bases unmatched to any gene: 4. The CDR3 is CASSEGGTGVEKLFF. The DNA for the CDR3 is TGTGCCAGCAGTGAAGGCGGGACAGGGGTTGAAAAACTGTTTTTT.

This clonotype was recorded many times. This chain uses TRBV29-1 with TRBJ2-3; D uncertain. The germline gives CDR1 SQVTM, CDR2 ANQGSEA. The CDR3 has 12 amino acids. CDR3 sequence: CSDSPSTDTQYF. CDR3 sequence (DNA): TGCTCTGACTCCCCTAGCACAGATACGCAGTATTTT.

The genes are TRBV20-1 and TRBJ1-2; TRBD1 matches 7 bases. Germline assignment: CDR1 DFQATT and CDR2 SNEGSKA (reference sequence). The CDR3 is 13 residues long. The J segment lost 5 bases and the V segment lost 6 bases, leaving 9 bases of the junction unmatched. The CDR3 DNA reads TGCAGTGCCGATCCGGGACAGTCTTATGGCTACACCTTC. Protein sequence: CSADPGQSYGYTF.

The table lists this clonotype with a few counts. CDR3 protein: CASSVFADTQYF. CDR3 bases: TGTGCCAGCAGCGTCTTCGCAGATACGCAGTATTTT. This rearrangement joins TRBV9 to TRBJ2-3; D is unclear. The germline gives CDR1 SGDLS, CDR2 YYNGEE. The CDR3 totals 12 residues. Trimming pared 2 bases from V and 4 bases from J, leaving 5 bases between. Looking up the rest from reference TRBV9 and TRBJ2-3 gives the full variable domain: DSGVTQTPKHLITATGQRVTLRCSPRSGDLSVYWYQQSLDQGLQFLIQYYNGEERAKGNILERFSAQQFPDLHSELNLSSLELGDSALYFCASSVFADTQYFGPGTRLTVL.

DNA of the CDR3: TGTGCCAGCAGCCCGGGGGGGTATGAAGCTTTCTTT. Amino acid sequence: CASSPGGYEAFF. This chain uses TRBV7-8 with TRBJ1-1; D might be TRBD1 (5 bases). CDR3 length: 12 residues. Germline lookup yields CDR1 SGHVS and CDR2 FQNEAQ. Trimming stripped 5 bases from V and 7 bases from J, with 11 bases between.

This chain connects TRBV4-1 to TRBJ2-2; D not resolved. This CDR3 has 14 residues. Germline assignment: CDR1 MGHRA and CDR2 YSYEKL. Between the trimmed V and J ends, which lost 1 base and 3 bases, there was a span of 6 bases. DNA of the CDR3: TGCGCCAGCAGCCAAGCGGTGGACACCGGGGAGCTGTTTTTT. Translated: CASSQAVDTGELFF.

The chain recombines TRBV2 with TRBJ2-3; 9 bases match TRBD2. Per germline, CDR1 SNHLY and CDR2 FYNNEI. This CDR3 is 13 amino acids long. V was pared by 8 bases and J by 2 bases, with 2 bases of the junction left unmatched. CDR3 loop: CASCGGATDTQYF. The DNA for the CDR3 is TGTGCCAGCTGCGGGGGGGCCACAGATACGCAGTATTTT.

This chain uses TRBV28 with TRBJ2-3; perhaps D is TRBD1 or TRBD2 (5 bases each). This CDR3 region has 15 residues. Germline CDR1 reads MDHEN; CDR2 reads SYDVKM. V lost 3 bases and J lost 1, with 11 bases in between. The CDR3, as DNA: TGTGCCAGCAGTTTTCCGGGACCGGGCACAGATACGCAGTATTTT. This sequence encodes CASSFPGPGTDTQYF.

This chain joins TRBV2 and TRBJ2-1; TRBD1 or TRBD2 may be the D gene (6 bases each). Germline assignment: CDR1 SNHLY and CDR2 FYNNEI. CDR3 length equals 12 residues. V dropped 3 bases and J dropped 10 bases, with 10 bases sitting between them. The CDR3 region is CASSEGGGEQFF. The CDR3 nucleotides are TGTGCCAGCAGTGAGGGGGGCGGGGAGCAGTTCTTC.